Detailed here is one TCR beta chain. This entry is derived from a study of blood T cell repertoires in COVID-19. Study background: Material from acute and convalescent COVID-19 was sourced from the United States, Italy and Spain. PBMCs, B-cell-depleted T cells, or T cells were the source of the cDNA or gDNA that made up the material.

One Seattle source followed patients from active infection through their disease course. The protocol was immunoSEQ multiplex PCR, while the TCRdb copy is restricted to in-frame clones and leaves out a portion. This sample yields about 180,000 clones, of which around 84% are seen a single time; around 5% belongs to the top ten. The source is a woman aged 50 to 60 with COVID-19, enrolled during active disease. What was sequenced was peripheral blood.

CDR3 nucleotides: TGTGCCAGCAGTTACCTTGGCAGGGGGCGAGTAAACTATGGCTACACCTTC. Amino acids: CASSYLGRGRVNYGYTF. The rearrangement joins TRBV6-2 or TRBV6-3 to TRBJ1-2; 8 positions match TRBD1. The germline V gene has CDR1 MNHEY and CDR2 SVGEGT. V shed 2 bases and J 2 bases; nucleotides not matched to a gene: 10. This CDR3 comprises 17 residues.